A single sample is the source of the 15 T cell receptor beta chains below, sequenced in a study of cytomegalovirus exposure and HLA in healthy donors. Produced via immunoSEQ multiplex PCR; TCRdb's table is partial and in-frame only. Among roughly 330,000 clones listed, approximately 90% were seen once. The sequencing input was PBMCs. The receptor source for this set is a woman aged 25 to 39 in good health and CMV-seropositive.

The chain is built from TRBV7-2 and TRBJ2-2; TRBD1 might be the D (5 bases). The germline gives CDR1 SGHTA, CDR2 FQGNSA. The CDR3 spans 15 residues. Trimming cost V 2 bases and J 3 bases, with 10 bases left between them. CDR3 nucleotides: TGTGCCAGCAGCTTAAGGATGGGGCACACCGGGGAGCTGTTTTTT. Its translation is CASSLRMGHTGELFF.

The chain couples TRBV7-6 to TRBJ2-2, with TRBD2 matching 8 bases. V dropped 3 bases and J dropped 5; count of bases not matched to a gene: 11. Germline loops: CDR1 SGHVS, CDR2 FNYEAQ. The CDR3 runs to 17 residues. The CDR3 is CASSFAPSGSGTGELFF. The CDR3 region has the DNA TGTGCCAGCAGCTTTGCCCCTAGCGGGTCTGGTACCGGGGAGCTGTTTTTT.

This chain joins TRBV5-6 and TRBJ1-1; D is uncertain. This CDR3 is 15 amino acids long. Germline assignment: CDR1 SGHDT and CDR2 YYEEEE. The germline V and J ends were trimmed by 4 bases and 1 base, with 14 bases remaining between them. CDR3 amino acids: CASSHDGRPNTEAFF. CDR3 DNA sequence: TGTGCCAGCAGCCACGACGGCAGACCGAACACTGAAGCTTTCTTT.

The genes are TRBV11-3 and TRBJ2-3; 12 bases align to TRBD2. Germline assignment: CDR1 SGHNT and CDR2 YENEEA. V dropped 3 bases and J dropped 0; count of bases not matched to a gene: 4. This CDR3 has 17 amino acids. The DNA of the CDR3 is TGTGCCAGCAGCTTGGGGGGACTAGCGGGCAGCACAGATACGCAGTATTTT. It translates to CASSLGGLAGSTDTQYF.

With regard to this clone: One junction end disagrees with the germline gene, perhaps due to a read error. The chain carries TRBV4-3 and TRBJ2-2; 8 nucleotides line up with TRBD2. Per the germline V gene, CDR1 is LGHNA and CDR2 is YSLEER. The CDR3 is 13 residues long. CDR3 in amino acids: CASSQEAGDRSLF. The CDR3 region has the DNA TGCGCCAGCAGCCAAGAAGCGGGAGATCGGTCTCTTTTT.

The V and J genes are TRBV29-1 and TRBJ2-5; 8 nucleotides match TRBD1. With V trimmed by 8 bases and J by 1 base, 15 bases remained unmatched. In germline, CDR1 is SQVTM, CDR2 ANQGSEA. The CDR3 runs 16 residues. CDR3 protein: CSIPRGQGEAQETQYF. CDR3 in DNA: TGCAGCATCCCTCGAGGACAGGGTGAAGCCCAAGAGACCCAGTACTTC.

This clone occurred once. V and J are TRBV7-5 and TRBJ1-3. TRBV7-5 is shown as a pseudogene. This CDR3 comprises 18 residues. The CDR3 spells CVRSLKWAGTFFGNTIYF. Written as DNA, the CDR3 is TGTGTCAGAAGCTTAAAATGGGCAGGGACCTTCTTTGGAAACACCATATATTTT.

This chain connects TRBV9 to TRBJ2-3; either TRBD1 or TRBD2 may fit D (5 bases each). The CDR3 is 16 amino acids. The germline V gene encodes CDR1 SGDLS and CDR2 YYNGEE. V dropped 6 bases and J dropped 2 bases, with 19 bases sitting between them. The chain's CDR3 is CASNLGRTTITDTQYF. CDR3 nucleotides: TGTGCCAGCAACCTGGGACGGACCACGATCACAGATACGCAGTATTTT. The full variable domain, its missing parts supplied by reference TRBV9 and TRBJ2-3, is DSGVTQTPKHLITATGQRVTLRCSPRSGDLSVYWYQQSLDQGLQFLIQYYNGEERAKGNILERFSAQQFPDLHSELNLSSLELGDSALYFCASNLGRTTITDTQYFGPGTRLTVL.

The J gene is TRBJ1-2, the V gene TRBV10-3; 9 positions agree with TRBD1. The CDR3 consists of 15 residues. From germline, CDR1 is ENHRY and CDR2 SYGVKD. With V trimmed by 0 bases and J by 2 bases, 1 base remained unmatched. This chain's CDR3 is CAISESGTGNYGYTF. The CDR3 bases are TGTGCCATCAGTGAGTCGGGGACAGGGAACTATGGCTACACCTTC.

The gene calls are TRBV5-1 and TRBJ2-2; 13 bases line up with TRBD2. The CDR3 spans 19 residues. Germline V gene data show CDR1 as SGHRS and CDR2 as YFSETQ. Germline trimming cut 3 bases from V and 1 base from J; bases unmatched to any gene: 9. The CDR3 coding sequence is TGCGCCAGCAGCTCAATCGGACTAGCGGGGGTCGGGAACACCGGGGAGCTGTTTTTT. Translation gives CASSSIGLAGVGNTGELFF.

The chain uses TRBV4-1 and TRBJ2-7, with D tentatively TRBD1 (5 bases). The V end was cut by 0 bases, the J end by 3 bases, with 15 bases between. The CDR3 totals 16 residues. Per the germline V gene, CDR1 is MGHRA and CDR2 is YSYEKL. CDR3 DNA: TGCGCCAGCAGCCAAGATTGGAACAGGTGGGACTACGAGCAGTACTTC. This sequence encodes CASSQDWNRWDYEQYF.

This chain links TRBV28 with TRBJ2-5, with D possibly TRBD2 on 6 matching bases. Germline CDR1 MDHEN, CDR2 SYDVKM. The V end lost 5 bases, the J end lost 5 bases, and 24 bases lay between the germline ends. The CDR3 covers 17 residues. CDR3 region: CASSSPGTGGRGETQYF. The CDR3, as DNA: TGTGCCAGCAGTAGCCCCGGGACCGGAGGTCGGGGGGAGACCCAGTACTTC.

The J gene is TRBJ1-2, the V gene TRBV4-1, with D uncertain. The V end lost 1 base, the J end lost 6 bases, and 9 bases lay between the germline ends. The CDR3 covers 13 residues. Germline V gene lookup returns CDR1 MGHRA and CDR2 YSYEKL. DNA of the CDR3: TGCGCCAGCAGCCAAGCACAGAGGGATGGCTACACCTTC. Translated, it gives CASSQAQRDGYTF.

The chain couples TRBV4-3 to TRBJ1-4; D possibly corresponds to TRBD1 (5 bases). The CDR3 consists of 16 residues. Trimming stripped 0 bases from V and 2 bases from J, with 10 bases between. The V gene's germline CDR1 is LGHNA and CDR2 YSLEER. The CDR3 DNA reads TGCGCCAGCAGCCAAGAGACGGGGCAGACTAATGAAAAACTGTTTTTT. Translated, it gives CASSQETGQTNEKLFF.

This rearrangement joins TRBV4-2 to TRBJ1-4; D is unresolved. This CDR3 contains 14 residues. The germline V gene encodes CDR1 LGHNA and CDR2 YNFKEQ. Trimming removed 1 base from V and 8 bases from J, with 11 bases in between. CDR3 sequence: CASSQGYGEEKLFF. CDR3 DNA sequence: TGTGCCAGCAGCCAAGGATACGGGGAGGAAAAACTGTTTTTT.